The T cell receptor beta chain under discussion was sequenced for a study of breast tumors, draining lymph nodes, adjacent tissues. General study results and limits: That most tumor T cells come from lymph nodes remained unproven. Luminal-like breast cancer showed significantly higher tumor–nontumor repertoire similarity than basal-like. Data fit most tumor T cells coming from lymph node, expanding in tumor. Tumors had less TCR diversity than lymph nodes, more than nontumor tissue.

The V and J ends lost 3 bases and 9 bases respectively, with 12 bases between them. The CDR3 runs 14 residues. Germline V gene lookup returns CDR1 MNHEY and CDR2 SMNVEV (reference sequence). TCRdb re-called the multiplex PCR reads with MiXCR, one entry per CDR3 protein. The table lists approximately 40,000 distinct CDR3 sequences, 35% to 45% of them singletons. This clonotype showed up many times. Its antigen remains unknown. The sequenced sample consisted of breast tumor tissue. This chain links TRBV27 with TRBJ1-6; D gene ambiguous. The TCR was taken from a female donor with breast cancer. Some clones in this sample may be carry-over from other donors' samples. This CDR3 reads CASSFSGAGSPLHF. CDR3 in DNA: TGTGCCAGCAGTTTTTCAGGAGCGGGTTCACCCCTCCACTTT.